The present entry profiles one T cell receptor (beta chain) with its context. The antigen remains undetermined. V shed 7 bases and J shed 1 base, with 8 bases lying between them. This CDR3 region has 12 residues. Germline CDR1 and CDR2: SGHRS and YFSETQ. The table came from immunoSEQ multiplex PCR; TCRdb's copy has only in-frame clones and leaves some out. The repertoire includes tens of thousands of clones, 75% to 90% of them detected once, and under 14% sits in the top ten. The data belong to a study of lymphopenia after photon versus proton radiotherapy. Study-level findings and limits: A bigger post-nadir fall in TCR diversity correlated inversely with survival time in deceased patients. Authors raise, but do not show, better survival with proton therapy. Relative stability marked proton patients; photon patients lost diversity and naive cells.

This chain joins TRBV5-1 and TRBJ1-1, with D unclear. The material was peripheral blood, obtained from a patient treated with proton-based radiotherapy. The sequence derives from an elderly man with esophageal cancer. This chain's CDR3 is CASRATNTEAFF. The CDR3 DNA follows: TGCGCCAGCCGGGCGACGAACACTGAAGCTTTCTTT.